This is a list of T cell receptor beta chains from one sample in a study of glioma-infiltrating T cells. A single record per CDR3 protein comes from TCRdb applying MiXCR to the multiplex PCR reads. The table lists approximately 18,000 distinct CDR3 sequences, 58% of them singletons, with about 43% in the top ten. Sequenced: glioma tissue, nonneoplastic brain tissue, or PBMCs (not recorded which). Source of these receptors: a human donor with low-grade glioma or glioblastoma, undergoing nonglioma brain surgery, or in good health (not recorded which). Each CDR3 is given with its conserved first and last residue. A D gene is named only where the DNA matches it firmly. A row's size may be missing; if present it is once, few, many or a size class.

TRBD2	TRBV6-2/TRBV6-3	TRBJ2-7	-	TGTGCCAGCAGTTACTCACTTCAGGGAGGGTACGAGCAGTACTTC	CASSYSLQGGYEQYF
-	TRBV6-6	TRBJ2-6	medium-sized	TGTGCCAGCAGTTACTCTGGGGTACTCTCTGGGGCCAACGTCCTGACTTTC	CASSYSGVLSGANVLTF
-	TRBV27	TRBJ1-5	-	TGTGCCAGCAGTTTATTATCTGGAGGGCTAGGGAATCAGCCCCAGCATTTT	CASSLLSGGLGNQPQHF
-	TRBV18	TRBJ2-1	many	TGTGCCAGCTCACCAACGGGGAGCTCCTACAATGAGCAGTTCTTC	CASSPTGSSYNEQFF
-	TRBV7-2	TRBJ1-6	-	TGTGCCAGCAGCTCGCGGGTTAATTCACCCCTCCACTTT	CASSSRVNSPLHF
-	TRBV6-1	TRBJ1-1	-	TGTGCCAGCAGCCAAAGCCGGGAAGGTCCTGAAGCTTTCTTT	CASSQSREGPEAFF
-	TRBV28	TRBJ2-5	-	TGTGCCAGCACCGCCTTGGACAGCGTCCAAGAGACCCAGTACTTC	CASTALDSVQETQYF
-	TRBV6-1	TRBJ1-2	-	TGTGCCAGCAGTGAAGACGGCAGGCAGTTCTATGGCTACACCTTC	CASSEDGRQFYGYTF
TRBD1	TRBV27	TRBJ1-2	-	TGTGCCAGCACCTCCTGGGGACAGAATTATGTCTACACCTTC	CASTSWGQNYVYTF
-	TRBV25-1	TRBJ2-3	-	TGTGCCAGCAGTGAATTTGCCAGGGACAACACAGATACGCAGTATTTT	CASSEFARDNTDTQYF
-	TRBV2	TRBJ1-5	many	TGTGCCAGCAGTGAGCCCCGGACAAGTAGCAATCAGCCCCAGCATTTT	CASSEPRTSSNQPQHF
-	TRBV29-1	TRBJ2-5	-	TGCAGCGGGGGCCGAGAGACCCAGTACTTC	CSGGRETQYF
-	TRBV9	TRBJ2-3	-	TGTGCCAGCAGCGTAGCCAGTCTTTGGACAGATACGCAGTATTTT	CASSVASLWTDTQYF
TRBD1	TRBV29-1	TRBJ1-1	-	TGCAGCGTTGAGACAGGGGATATCACTGAAGCTTTCTTT	CSVETGDITEAFF
-	TRBV2	TRBJ1-1	few	TGTGCCTGGATGAACACTGAAGCTTTCTTT	CAWMNTEAFF
TRBD1	TRBV10-2	TRBJ1-5	-	TGCGCCAGCTCCCCGACAGGGACTCAGCCCCAGCATTTT	CASSPTGTQPQHF
-	TRBV12-3/TRBV12-4	TRBJ1-1	few	TGTGCCAGCAGTTTCTATCTGAACACTGAAGCTTTCTTT	CASSFYLNTEAFF
-	TRBV7-2	TRBJ1-1	many	TGTGCCAGCAGCAAATGGACAGTAAACACTGAAGCTTTCTTT	CASSKWTVNTEAFF
-	TRBV20-1	TRBJ2-3	-	TGCAGTGCCATTTCCGCTCAGGGGCTAAACACAGATACGCAGTATTTT	CSAISAQGLNTDTQYF
TRBD2	TRBV13	TRBJ2-3	-	TGTGCCAGCAGCGTAGAGCCTAGCGGGAGGATCACAGATACGCAGTATTTT	CASSVEPSGRITDTQYF
TRBD2	TRBV20-1	TRBJ2-1	-	TGCAGTGTTCTAGCGGGAGAGTCCAATGAGCAGTTCTTC	CSVLAGESNEQFF
TRBD1	TRBV7-2	TRBJ2-4	many	TGTGCCAGCAGCTTAGAACAGGGGAGTACCAAAAACATTCAGTACTTC	CASSLEQGSTKNIQYF
-	TRBV20-1	TRBJ1-1	-	TGCAGTGCTCAGGGTGGGACCTCCCTTGAAGCTTTCTTT	CSAQGGTSLEAFF
TRBD1	TRBV6-9	TRBJ2-7	-	TGTGCCAGCAGTTCAGGACAGGGGCTAACCTACGAGCAGTACTTC	CASSSGQGLTYEQYF
-	TRBV2	TRBJ2-3	few	TGTGCCATGACTAGCACAGATACGCAGTATTTT	CAMTSTDTQYF
-	TRBV9	TRBJ1-1	few	TGTGCCAGCAGCGTAGAAGGGCAGGGGATCACTGAAGCTTTCTTT	CASSVEGQGITEAFF
TRBD1	TRBV6-2/TRBV6-3	TRBJ1-1	-	TGTGCCAGCAACCCTTGGCCCGGACAGGTGGCTTTCTTT	CASNPWPGQVAFF
-	TRBV7-2	TRBJ2-3	-	TGTGCCAGCAGCTTAGGGGCGAGCGGGAGCACAGATACGCAGTATTTT	CASSLGASGSTDTQYF
-	TRBV10-2	TRBJ2-7	-	TGCGCCAGCAGTGAGTCCGAGACAGTCTCCTACGAGCAGTACTTC	CASSESETVSYEQYF